Shown below are 13 T cell receptor beta chains from a single sample sequenced in a study of tumor and adjacent non-tumor tissue in lung cancer (dated by TCRdb to between 2017 and 2018). RNA was isolated from bulk, unsorted tissue, and RNA quality was assessed with a NanoDrop ND-1000 and an Agilent 2100. Libraries were made using multiplex PCR. For sequencing, an Illumina HiSeq 2500 was employed. TCRbeta libraries were constructed through three rounds of nested PCR with primers (Table S4) according to protocols adapted from ARM-PCR. TCRdb reran the public reads through fastp at Q25 and MiXCR, keeping productive beta chains. Here each entry gathers all rows of one CDR3 protein and keeps the most common genes and DNA. In all, the sample holds 100,000 to 150,000 distinct CDR3 sequences, and 60% to 70% of those were seen once. About 13% of the sample is in the top ten clones. Sequencing used lung tumor tissue. Every receptor here comes from a man in his thirties or forties with non-small cell lung cancer.

A word on this clonotype: The junction does not match germline at one end; this may be a read error. The chain is built from TRBV11-2 and TRBJ2-1; TRBD2 matches at 9 bases. CDR1 SGHAT and CDR2 FQNNGV come from the germline V gene. CDR3 length equals 15 residues. The CDR3 DNA reads TGTGCCAGCAGCCGACAGCGGGGGGTATGGATTGAGCAATTCTTC. As protein: CASSRQRGVWIEQFF.

Regarding this clonotype: Being one base from a much bigger clone, this may be a read error. V usage is TRBV20-1 and J usage is TRBJ2-1, with D perhaps TRBD1 or TRBD2 (5 bases each). Germline CDR1 and CDR2: DFQATT and SNEGSKA (reference sequence). The CDR3 is made up of 13 amino acids. CDR3 in amino acids: CSAPPGPLGEQLF. The CDR3 DNA reads as TGCAGTGCCCCTCCGGGACCCCTAGGCGAGCAGCTCTTC.

V is TRBV11-2 and J is TRBJ2-1, with 8 bases fitting TRBD2. CDR3 length: 16 amino acids. Per the germline V gene, CDR1 is SGHAT and CDR2 is FQNNGV. CDR3 DNA: TGTGACAACAGCTCCCGAGCCCCGGGACTAGTAGGAGAGCAGTTCTTC. Encoded protein: CDNSSRAPGLVGEQFF.

The table lists this clonotype with a few counts. Given a much more abundant clone one base away, this may be a read error. J is TRBJ2-3 and V is TRBV20-1; D might be TRBD2 (6 bases). The CDR3 spans 11 residues. The V gene lost 2 bases and the J gene lost 11 bases, with 11 bases spanning the gap. Germline-derived CDR1 and CDR2 are DFQATT and SNEGSKA (reference sequence). CDR3 protein: CSARWGEMQYF. Here the CDR3 DNA reads TGCAGTGCTAGATGGGGGGAGATGCAGTATTTT.

V usage is TRBV11-2 and J usage is TRBJ2-1, with 7 nucleotides matching TRBD1. This CDR3 contains 11 residues. V dropped 5 bases and J dropped 10; count of bases not matched to a gene: 2. The germline gives CDR1 SGHAT, CDR2 FQNNGV. The CDR3 bases are TGTGCCAGCAGCAAAGGGGGCGAGCAGTTCTTC. Its protein product is CASSKGGEQFF.

This sequence joins TRBV29-1 and TRBJ1-1; D may be TRBD1 (5 bases). CDR1 is SQVTM and CDR2 is ANQGSEA in the germline V gene. V was trimmed by 7 bases and J by 6 bases, leaving 18 bases between them. CDR3 length equals 13 residues. CDR3 protein: CSAHTGINAEAFF. The CDR3 nucleotides are TGCAGCGCCCACACAGGAATTAACGCTGAAGCTTTCTTT.

This clonotype was detected a few times. With a much larger clone just one base away, this may be a read error. The V call is TRBV4-1, the J call TRBJ2-3; the D gene is possibly TRBD1 (5 bases). V lost 1 base and J 1 base, leaving 12 bases between the germline ends. Germline V gene lookup returns CDR1 MGHRA and CDR2 YSYEKL. There are 16 residues in the CDR3. CDR3: CASSQASRGGTDTQYF. The CDR3 DNA reads as TGCGCCAGCAGCCAAGCATCAAGGGGCGGCACAGATACGCAGTATTTT.

For this clonotype: An end of the junction differs from the germline gene, which may be a read error. The V gene is TRBV20-1, the J gene TRBJ2-5, with 14 bases lining up with TRBD2. CDR1 is DFQATT and CDR2 is SNEGSKA in the germline V gene (reference sequence). CDR3 length: 14 amino acids. This CDR3 is CSTRLAGGQETQYF. CDR3 in DNA: TGCAGTACTAGACTAGCGGGAGGGCAAGAGACCCAGTACTTC.

The table lists this clonotype with many counts. The chain has TRBV20-1 and TRBJ2-1, with TRBD2 matching 8 bases. The CDR3 has 13 residues. Trimming took 3 bases from V and 7 from J; bases not matched to a gene: 5. In germline, CDR1 is DFQATT, CDR2 SNEGSKA (reference sequence). In DNA, the CDR3 is TGCAGTGCTAGCGGCGGGGGGATTAATGAGCAGTTCTTC. As protein: CSASGGGINEQFF.

Remarks on this clonotype: A much larger clonotype is one base distant, so this may be a read error. This chain connects TRBV10-3 to TRBJ2-3, with D hard to call. The CDR3 spans 12 residues. With 7 bases removed from V and 5 bases from J, the gap between germline ends came to 10 bases. In germline, CDR1 is ENHRY, CDR2 SYGVKD. The CDR3 DNA follows: TGTGCCATCAATGATCCGCAAGATACGCAGTATTTT. This sequence encodes CAINDPQDTQYF.

To note about this clonotype: One end of the junction fails to match germline, which may point to a read error. The J gene is TRBJ1-1, the V gene TRBV20-1; no clear D gene. The CDR3 extends over 14 amino acids. Germline CDR1 reads DFQATT; CDR2 reads SNEGSKA (reference sequence). DNA for the CDR3: TGCAGTGCTCGCAACTGGCCACGCGCCACTGAACCTTTCTTT. Translation: CSARNWPRATEPFF.

The chain combines TRBV11-3 with TRBJ2-1; 13 positions agree with TRBD2. CDR1 and CDR2 (germline): SGHNT, YENEEA. The CDR3 extends over 16 amino acids. V gave up 10 bases and J gave up 4 bases; unmatched junction bases: 10. CDR3 in DNA: TGTGCCAACATCTTAGGACTAGCGGGAGCGTACAATGAGCAGTTCTTC. Its translation: CANILGLAGAYNEQFF.

As concerns this clonotype: One end of the junction varies from germline; a read error may be responsible. V and J are TRBV11-3 and TRBJ2-3, with a weak D call TRBD2 (6 bases). CDR3 size: 19 residues. Germline V gene lookup returns CDR1 SGHNT and CDR2 YENEEA. DNA for the CDR3: TGTGCCAGCAGCTTAGTTCAATCCACAGCGGCTACTAGCACAAATACGCAGTATTTT. This codes for CASSLVQSTAATSTNTQYF.